The rows below give T cell receptor beta chains drawn from one sample of a study of cytomegalovirus exposure and HLA in healthy donors. Clones were read by immunoSEQ multiplex PCR, and TCRdb kept only the in-frame ones, dropping some. This sample lists about 42,000 clones; its ten largest clones have over 1%. The sequencing sample was made of PBMCs. These receptor sequences come from a man aged 25-45 years in good health and CMV-seronegative. CDR3s include the opening cysteine and the closing phenylalanine or tryptophan. A D gene is named only where the DNA matches it firmly.

>-|TRBJ2-7|TRBV7-2
TGTGCCAGCAGCTTATATGCAGGAACCTACGAGCAGTACTTC
CASSLYAGTYEQYF
>TRBD1|TRBJ1-2|TRBV13
TGTGCCAGCAGCCAGGGACAGAACCTCTATGGCTACACCTTC
CASSQGQNLYGYTF
>TRBD2|TRBJ2-1|TRBV9
TGTGCCAGCAGCGTGGCGGGAGGCCAGCACAATGAGCAGTTCTTC
CASSVAGGQHNEQFF
>-|TRBJ1-1|TRBV6-5
TGTGCCAGCAGTCCACTCGACGGGGTCCACACTGAAGCTTTCTTT
CASSPLDGVHTEAFF
>-|TRBJ1-1|TRBV9
TGTGCCAGCAGCGTAGGACACGGTTTGAACACTGAAGCTTTCTTT
CASSVGHGLNTEAFF
>-|TRBJ1-1|TRBV29-1
TGCAGCGTTCAGGGGTACACTGAAGCTTTCTTT
CSVQGYTEAFF
>-|TRBJ2-5|TRBV19
TGTGCCAGTAGTATAGATCCCCCACAAGAGACCCAGTACTTC
CASSIDPPQETQYF
>TRBD1|TRBJ2-1|TRBV28
TGTGCCAGCAGTTTAAGACAGGGTCCTTACAATGAGCAGTTCTTC
CASSLRQGPYNEQFF
>TRBD2|TRBJ2-5|TRBV4-1
TGCGCCAGCAGCCAAGTAGCGGGAGGGCCTGGAGAGACCCAGTACTTC
CASSQVAGGPGETQYF
>-|TRBJ2-3|TRBV23-1
TGCGCCAGCAGTCATACAGGAGATACGCAGTATTTT
CASSHTGDTQYF
>TRBD1|TRBJ1-5|TRBV15
TGTGCCACCAGCCGATCCGGGACAGGGACAAATCAGCCCCAGCATTTT
CATSRSGTGTNQPQHF
>-|TRBJ1-4|TRBV30
TGTGCCTGGAACGGGGAGGGTCATCTCGGGACTAATGAAAAACTGTTTTTT
CAWNGEGHLGTNEKLFF
>-|TRBJ1-2|TRBV9
TGTGCCAGCAACCGTGGCGGGACGGAAGGTTATGGCTACACCTTC
CASNRGGTEGYGYTF
>-|TRBJ2-7|TRBV7-9
TGTGCCAGCACTCGTCCAGGGGACTACGAGCAGTACTTC
CASTRPGDYEQYF
>-|TRBJ2-1|TRBV10-3
TGTGCCATCAGCGCCGCGGGGAATGAGCAGTTCTTC
CAISAAGNEQFF
>-|TRBJ2-5|TRBV18
TGTGCCAGCTCACCACCAGGGCAGGGGGAGACCCAGTACTTC
CASSPPGQGETQYF
>-|TRBJ2-7|TRBV6-6
TGTGCCAGCAGTTACTCGATATCGGGAACCGAGCAGTACTTC
CASSYSISGTEQYF
>TRBD2|TRBJ2-7|TRBV6-5
TGTGCCAGCAGTTACGAGACAGCGGGGGTCCACGAGCAGTACTTC
CASSYETAGVHEQYF
>TRBD1|TRBJ2-5|TRBV4-3
TGCGCCAGCAGCCAAGATCTCGGCAGGGGGTTCCAAGAGACCCAGTACTTC
CASSQDLGRGFQETQYF
>-|TRBJ1-4|TRBV30
TGTGCCTGGAGTCGGGGGATTGAATCTGTGGGAAAACTGTTTTTT
CAWSRGIESVGKLFF
>-|TRBJ2-1|TRBV20-1
TGCAGTGCTAGCAGCCTAGGAGAGCAGTTCTTC
CSASSLGEQFF
>TRBD1|TRBJ2-5|TRBV7-9
TGTGCCGACGAAACAGGGGCCGATCAGACCCAGTACTTC
CADETGADQTQYF
>-|TRBJ1-6|TRBV30
TGTGCCGGGAGTGTAAGGGACACTTATAATTCACCCCTCCACTTT
CAGSVRDTYNSPLHF
>TRBD2|TRBJ2-5|TRBV9
TGTGCCAGCAGCGTATACGCGGGACTAGCGGGAGAAGAGACCCAGTACTTC
CASSVYAGLAGEETQYF
>-|TRBJ1-1|TRBV19
TGTGCCAGTAGTGCCGCGGAAGCTTTCTTT
CASSAAEAFF
>-|TRBJ2-1|TRBV27
TGTGCCAGCAGCGACCTCACAGGGTATCATGAGCAGTTCTTC
CASSDLTGYHEQFF
>TRBD2|TRBJ2-3|TRBV6-1
TGTGCCAGCAACCTGGGGACTAGCCAGGAAGATACGCAGTATTTT
CASNLGTSQEDTQYF
>TRBD2|TRBJ2-1|TRBV4-3
TGCGCCAGCAGCCAAGTGGGTCTAGCGGGCAATGAGCAGTTCTTC
CASSQVGLAGNEQFF
>-|TRBJ1-2|TRBV5-4
TGTGCCAGCAGCTTGGAGGCAGGTTATGGCTACACCTTC
CASSLEAGYGYTF
>-|TRBJ2-2|TRBV5-1
TGCGCCAGCCGTAGCCGGGAGCAGAACACCGGGGAGCTGTTTTTT
CASRSREQNTGELFF
>TRBD1|TRBJ2-4|TRBV30
TGTGCCTGGAGTGTACTGCCGGGACAGGGAGCAGACATTCAGTACTTC
CAWSVLPGQGADIQYF
>TRBD2|TRBJ2-7|TRBV7-2
TGTGCCAGCAGCTTAGGGCTAGCGGGAGTTAACGAGCAGTACTTC
CASSLGLAGVNEQYF
>-|TRBJ2-1|TRBV11-2
TGTGCCAGCAGCCTAAATCTAATACTCCGAGGTGAGCAGTTCTTC
CASSLNLILRGEQFF
>TRBD2|TRBJ2-1|TRBV29-1
TGCAGCGTTGAACTAGCGGGAAGGAATGAGCAGTTCTTC
CSVELAGRNEQFF
>-|TRBJ2-1|TRBV1
TGCACCAGCAGCCAAGCGGGAGAGCAGTTCTTC
CTSSQAGEQFF
>-|TRBJ1-1|TRBV4-3
TGCGCCAGCAGCCCGCAGACAGTGAGGACTGAAGCTTTCTTT
CASSPQTVRTEAFF
>TRBD1|TRBJ1-4|TRBV7-9
TGTGCCAGCAGCTTAGCCGGGACAGGCCTAAATGAAAAACTGTTTTTT
CASSLAGTGLNEKLFF
>-|TRBJ1-6|TRBV27
TGTGCCAGCAGTTTAAGAGGGAATAATTCACCCCTCCACTTT
CASSLRGNNSPLHF
>TRBD1|TRBJ1-6|TRBV27
TGTGCCAGCAGTCAATGGACAGGGGGAAATTCACCCCTCCACTTT
CASSQWTGGNSPLHF
>TRBD2|TRBJ2-5|TRBV10-2
TGCGCCAGCAGGACTAGCGGGCAAGAGACCCAGTACTTC
CASRTSGQETQYF
>-|TRBJ1-1|TRBV5-1
TGCGCCAGCCACGTGGGGCCCCGTCGGAACACTGAAGCTTTCTTT
CASHVGPRRNTEAFF
>TRBD1|TRBJ1-4|TRBV5-1
TGCGCCAGCAGCTCCCAGGGACAGGGAAATGAAAAACTGTTTTTT
CASSSQGQGNEKLFF
>TRBD1|TRBJ2-2|TRBV2
TGTGCCAGGGGGATGGACAGGGAAATTACCGGGGAGCTGTTTTTT
CARGMDREITGELFF
>TRBD1|TRBJ2-5|TRBV6-5
TGTGCCAGCAGGGGAGCAGGGGGCACACAAGAGACCCAGTACTTC
CASRGAGGTQETQYF
>-|TRBJ2-3|TRBV19
TGTGCCAGTAGTAGCGGAACTAGCACAGATACGCAGTATTTT
CASSSGTSTDTQYF
>TRBD1|TRBJ1-5|TRBV6-5
TGTGCCAGCAGTTACTCGAACAGGGGGCGTCAGCCCCAGCATTTT
CASSYSNRGRQPQHF
>-|TRBJ2-1|TRBV4-3
TGCGCCAGCTCCCCCTACGATCCCGGGTATGAGCAGTTCTTC
CASSPYDPGYEQFF
>-|TRBJ2-7|TRBV6-1
TGTGCCAGCAGTGAGGCCCTAGGGGGAGTTGCCTACGAGCAGTACTTC
CASSEALGGVAYEQYF
>TRBD1|TRBJ1-2|TRBV6-6
TGTGCCAGCAGTTACTGGACAGGGGGCGTTGGAAATGGCTACACCTTC
CASSYWTGGVGNGYTF
>TRBD1|TRBJ1-6|TRBV19
TGTGCCAGTAAGGACAGGGATTTCGAGAGCTCACCCCTCCACTTT
CASKDRDFESSPLHF
>TRBD1|TRBJ1-2|TRBV19
TGTGCCAGTATGACTCAAGGACAGGGGGCTGGTGGCTACACCTTC
CASMTQGQGAGGYTF
>TRBD1|TRBJ2-7|TRBV7-2
TGTGCCAGCAGCTCTAACAGGGGGCTCAAAGCGACTAACTACGAGCAGTACTTC
CASSSNRGLKATNYEQYF
>-|TRBJ2-7|TRBV4-2
TGTGCCAGCAGCCGTTCCAGGGGTCGCGAGCAGTACTTC
CASSRSRGREQYF
>-|TRBJ1-1|TRBV14
TGTGCCAGCAGCCAACAGGGGTTCGGGAACACTGAAGCTTTCTTT
CASSQQGFGNTEAFF
>TRBD1|TRBJ1-2|TRBV7-2
TGTGCCAGCAGCTTAGTAGGGACAGGGGCTAACTATGGCTACACCTTC
CASSLVGTGANYGYTF